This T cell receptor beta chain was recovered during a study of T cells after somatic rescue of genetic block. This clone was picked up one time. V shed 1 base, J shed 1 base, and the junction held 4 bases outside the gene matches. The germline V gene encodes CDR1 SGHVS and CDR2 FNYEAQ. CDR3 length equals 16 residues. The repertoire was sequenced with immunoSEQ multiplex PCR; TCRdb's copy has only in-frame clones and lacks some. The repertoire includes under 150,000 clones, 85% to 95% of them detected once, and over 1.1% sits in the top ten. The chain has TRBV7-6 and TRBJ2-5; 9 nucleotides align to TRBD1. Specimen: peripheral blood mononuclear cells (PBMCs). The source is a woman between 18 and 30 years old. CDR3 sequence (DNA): TGTGCCAGCAGCTTAGGGGGACAGGGACTCCAAGAGACCCAGTACTTC. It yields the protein CASSLGGQGLQETQYF.